Listed below are T cell receptor beta chains from one sample, sequenced in a study of cytotoxic CD8 clonotypes in ibrutinib-treated CLL. Sequencing used immunoSEQ multiplex PCR; TCRdb keeps in-frame clones, though not all of them. Among roughly 170,000 clones, 84% were seen once, and the ten largest hold about 4.6%. Sequences were derived from PBMCs, sampled after 24 months of ibrutinib treatment. The receptors originated from a human donor with chronic lymphocytic leukemia. The CDR3 runs from the conserved cysteine through the conserved F or W. The order of the fields is D gene, J gene, clone size, V gene, CDR3 protein, CDR3 DNA. D genes are given only for firm matches. Size is omitted from some rows. Given values are once, few, many or a class for expanded clones.

D gene: TRBD1; J gene: TRBJ2-4; clone size: .; V gene: TRBV28; CDR3 protein: CASLGDRAKNIQYF; CDR3 DNA: TGTGCCAGCCTTGGGGACAGGGCCAAAAACATTCAGTACTTC
D gene: .; J gene: TRBJ1-2; clone size: .; V gene: TRBV14; CDR3 protein: CASSVQRNANYGYTF; CDR3 DNA: TGTGCCAGCAGCGTACAGAGAAACGCTAACTATGGCTACACCTTC
D gene: .; J gene: TRBJ1-2; clone size: .; V gene: TRBV5-4; CDR3 protein: CASSLQKGWYGYTF; CDR3 DNA: TGTGCCAGCAGCTTGCAAAAGGGTTGGTATGGCTACACCTTC
D gene: .; J gene: TRBJ2-1; clone size: few; V gene: TRBV28; CDR3 protein: CASSQHPTSYNEQFF; CDR3 DNA: TGTGCCAGCAGTCAACACCCGACTAGTTACAATGAGCAGTTCTTC
D gene: .; J gene: TRBJ2-3; clone size: .; V gene: TRBV7-9; CDR3 protein: CASSLADNKGDTQYF; CDR3 DNA: TGTGCCAGCAGCTTAGCGGATAACAAGGGAGATACGCAGTATTTT
D gene: .; J gene: TRBJ1-6; clone size: .; V gene: TRBV9; CDR3 protein: CASSPRASGYNSPLHF; CDR3 DNA: TGTGCCAGCAGCCCCCGAGCTAGCGGGTATAATTCACCCCTCCACTTT
D gene: TRBD1; J gene: TRBJ1-2; clone size: .; V gene: TRBV5-4; CDR3 protein: CASSSRQGRYGYTF; CDR3 DNA: TGTGCCAGCAGCTCCAGACAGGGTCGGTATGGCTACACCTTC
D gene: .; J gene: TRBJ2-7; clone size: .; V gene: TRBV7-8; CDR3 protein: CASSRNRESAYEQYF; CDR3 DNA: TGTGCCAGCAGCCGCAACAGGGAGTCTGCCTACGAGCAGTACTTC
D gene: .; J gene: TRBJ2-3; clone size: once; V gene: TRBV11-1; CDR3 protein: CASSGRGHSTDTQYF; CDR3 DNA: TGTGCCAGCAGCGGCCGGGGACACTCCACAGATACGCAGTATTTT
D gene: .; J gene: TRBJ2-5; clone size: many; V gene: TRBV29-1; CDR3 protein: CSVEDRWSQETQYF; CDR3 DNA: TGCAGCGTTGAAGATCGTTGGTCCCAAGAGACCCAGTACTTC
D gene: .; J gene: TRBJ2-1; clone size: .; V gene: TRBV2; CDR3 protein: CASSEVVGSSYNEQFF; CDR3 DNA: TGTGCCAGCAGTGAAGTGGTGGGGAGCTCCTACAATGAGCAGTTCTTC
D gene: TRBD2; J gene: TRBJ2-1; clone size: .; V gene: TRBV29-1; CDR3 protein: CSVEDPNLAGGGNEQFF; CDR3 DNA: TGCAGCGTTGAAGATCCGAACCTAGCGGGAGGCGGGAATGAGCAGTTCTTC
D gene: .; J gene: TRBJ1-5; clone size: .; V gene: TRBV30; CDR3 protein: CAWSGGVLWPQHF; CDR3 DNA: TGTGCCTGGAGTGGAGGGGTTTTATGGCCCCAGCATTTT
D gene: TRBD2; J gene: TRBJ2-3; clone size: .; V gene: TRBV2; CDR3 protein: CASSPKGLGTDTQYF; CDR3 DNA: TGTGCCAGCAGTCCGAAGGGACTAGGTACAGATACGCAGTATTTT
D gene: .; J gene: TRBJ2-7; clone size: .; V gene: TRBV30; CDR3 protein: CAWDRTLGSYEQYF; CDR3 DNA: TGTGCCTGGGACCGGACACTGGGATCCTACGAGCAGTACTTC
D gene: TRBD1; J gene: TRBJ1-1; clone size: .; V gene: TRBV18; CDR3 protein: CASSPDRGHFAF; CDR3 DNA: TGTGCCAGCTCGCCTGACAGGGGCCACTTTGCTTTT
D gene: TRBD2; J gene: TRBJ2-7; clone size: .; V gene: TRBV4-2; CDR3 protein: CASSQDGQAGDEQYF; CDR3 DNA: TGTGCCAGCAGCCAAGACGGCCAAGCGGGGGACGAGCAGTACTTC
D gene: .; J gene: TRBJ1-5; clone size: .; V gene: TRBV4-3; CDR3 protein: CASSQVADSNQPQHF; CDR3 DNA: TGCGCCAGCAGCCAAGTTGCGGATAGCAATCAGCCCCAGCATTTT
D gene: TRBD1; J gene: TRBJ1-2; clone size: once; V gene: TRBV7-3; CDR3 protein: CASSPGQGASYTF; CDR3 DNA: TGTGCCAGCAGCCCCGGACAGGGGGCAAGCTACACCTTC
D gene: .; J gene: TRBJ1-2; clone size: .; V gene: TRBV5-8; CDR3 protein: CASSFLTGSMGGYTF; CDR3 DNA: TGTGCCAGCAGCTTTCTTACAGGGAGCATGGGAGGCTACACCTTC
D gene: .; J gene: TRBJ1-6; clone size: .; V gene: TRBV7-2; CDR3 protein: CASRTWGGLKNSPLHF; CDR3 DNA: TGTGCCAGCAGAACCTGGGGCGGATTAAAGAATTCACCCCTCCACTTT
D gene: .; J gene: TRBJ1-6; clone size: once; V gene: TRBV5-1; CDR3 protein: CASRRRQRDNSPLHF; CDR3 DNA: TGCGCCAGCAGACGTCGACAGAGAGATAATTCACCCCTCCACTTT
D gene: .; J gene: TRBJ1-1; clone size: .; V gene: TRBV6-4; CDR3 protein: CASRVTAQSGAEAFF; CDR3 DNA: TGTGCCAGCAGGGTGACAGCCCAGTCTGGCGCTGAAGCTTTCTTT
D gene: .; J gene: TRBJ1-3; clone size: once; V gene: TRBV7-2; CDR3 protein: CASSLSFDRSRNTIYF; CDR3 DNA: TGTGCCAGCAGCTTATCCTTTGACAGGAGCAGAAACACCATATATTTT
D gene: TRBD2; J gene: TRBJ2-3; clone size: .; V gene: TRBV18; CDR3 protein: CASSPQGTSLDTQYF; CDR3 DNA: TGTGCCAGCTCCCCGCAAGGGACTAGCTTGGATACGCAGTATTTT
D gene: .; J gene: TRBJ2-7; clone size: .; V gene: TRBV28; CDR3 protein: CASSSPPGEQYF; CDR3 DNA: TGTGCCAGCAGTTCTCCCCCGGGCGAGCAGTACTTC
D gene: .; J gene: TRBJ1-1; clone size: .; V gene: TRBV27; CDR3 protein: CASTTTGSRAFF; CDR3 DNA: TGTGCCAGCACCACGACAGGTAGCAGAGCTTTCTTT
D gene: TRBD2; J gene: TRBJ2-1; clone size: once; V gene: TRBV7-3; CDR3 protein: CASSLLLAGANEQFF; CDR3 DNA: TGTGCCAGCAGCTTACTGCTAGCGGGAGCTAATGAGCAGTTCTTC
D gene: .; J gene: TRBJ1-1; clone size: once; V gene: TRBV5-6; CDR3 protein: CASSESGTRRNTEAFF; CDR3 DNA: TGTGCCAGCAGCGAATCCGGGACCAGGCGTAACACTGAAGCTTTCTTT
D gene: .; J gene: TRBJ2-3; clone size: .; V gene: TRBV7-2; CDR3 protein: CASSPPWASGTDTQYF; CDR3 DNA: TGTGCCAGCAGCCCCCCATGGGCTAGCGGCACAGATACGCAGTATTTT
D gene: .; J gene: TRBJ2-5; clone size: .; V gene: TRBV6-5; CDR3 protein: CASSYSGGKETQYF; CDR3 DNA: TGTGCCAGCAGTTACTCAGGGGGGAAAGAGACCCAGTACTTC
D gene: .; J gene: TRBJ1-4; clone size: .; V gene: TRBV7-2; CDR3 protein: CASSLAHNLRAEKLFF; CDR3 DNA: TGTGCCAGCAGCTTAGCGCATAATTTGCGTGCTGAAAAACTGTTTTTT
D gene: .; J gene: TRBJ1-1; clone size: .; V gene: TRBV30; CDR3 protein: CASQRALNTEAFF; CDR3 DNA: TGTGCCTCTCAAAGGGCTCTGAACACTGAAGCTTTCTTT
D gene: TRBD1; J gene: TRBJ1-1; clone size: .; V gene: TRBV5-1; CDR3 protein: CASSARQGAINTEAFF; CDR3 DNA: TGCGCCAGCAGCGCACGACAGGGGGCGATTAACACTGAAGCTTTCTTT
D gene: .; J gene: TRBJ1-5; clone size: .; V gene: TRBV18; CDR3 protein: CASSEGSNQPQHF; CDR3 DNA: TGTGCCAGCTCAGAGGGAAGCAATCAGCCCCAGCATTTT
D gene: TRBD2; J gene: TRBJ2-1; clone size: .; V gene: TRBV10-3; CDR3 protein: CAIRGPSGSEQFF; CDR3 DNA: TGTGCCATCAGGGGGCCCAGCGGGAGCGAACAGTTCTTC
D gene: .; J gene: TRBJ1-1; clone size: .; V gene: TRBV19; CDR3 protein: CASSNRGGGGEKKGEAFF; CDR3 DNA: TGTGCCAGTAGTAACCGGGGAGGGGGAGGGGAGAAGAAGGGTGAAGCTTTCTTT
D gene: .; J gene: TRBJ1-3; clone size: .; V gene: TRBV6-6; CDR3 protein: CASTMSPNSGNTIYF; CDR3 DNA: TGTGCCAGCACAATGTCCCCAAACTCTGGAAACACCATATATTTT
D gene: TRBD1; J gene: TRBJ2-7; clone size: .; V gene: TRBV7-3; CDR3 protein: CASSSQAGTAYEQYF; CDR3 DNA: TGTGCCAGCAGCTCCCAAGCCGGGACAGCCTACGAGCAGTACTTC
D gene: .; J gene: TRBJ1-4; clone size: .; V gene: TRBV19; CDR3 protein: CASKGSDSANEKLFF; CDR3 DNA: TGTGCCAGTAAGGGGTCGGACAGTGCTAATGAAAAACTGTTTTTT
D gene: TRBD2; J gene: TRBJ2-1; clone size: few; V gene: TRBV5-1; CDR3 protein: CASTSSGNNEQFF; CDR3 DNA: TGCGCCAGCACCTCTAGCGGGAACAATGAGCAGTTCTTC
D gene: .; J gene: TRBJ2-7; clone size: .; V gene: TRBV6-6; CDR3 protein: CASSFDSAYEQYF; CDR3 DNA: TGTGCCAGCAGTTTCGACAGCGCCTACGAGCAGTACTTC
D gene: .; J gene: TRBJ1-1; clone size: .; V gene: TRBV19; CDR3 protein: CASRSKGTQGRSTEAFF; CDR3 DNA: TGTGCCAGTAGGAGTAAGGGGACCCAGGGGAGATCGACTGAAGCTTTCTTT
D gene: .; J gene: TRBJ1-1; clone size: .; V gene: TRBV25-1; CDR3 protein: CASSEWDGLNTEAFF; CDR3 DNA: TGTGCCAGCAGTGAGTGGGACGGCCTGAACACTGAAGCTTTCTTT
D gene: .; J gene: TRBJ1-1; clone size: .; V gene: TRBV2; CDR3 protein: CASGTFFGGGTEAFF; CDR3 DNA: TGTGCCAGCGGCACCTTTTTTGGCGGGGGCACTGAAGCTTTCTTT
D gene: .; J gene: TRBJ1-1; clone size: .; V gene: TRBV7-3; CDR3 protein: CASSRKGGTEAFF; CDR3 DNA: TGTGCCAGCAGCCGTAAGGGCGGCACTGAAGCTTTCTTT
D gene: .; J gene: TRBJ2-7; clone size: .; V gene: TRBV9; CDR3 protein: CASSAGGASSYEQYF; CDR3 DNA: TGTGCCAGCAGCGCAGGTGGCGCCAGCTCCTACGAGCAGTACTTC
D gene: TRBD1; J gene: TRBJ2-3; clone size: .; V gene: TRBV7-6; CDR3 protein: CASSLEWTGADTQYF; CDR3 DNA: TGTGCCAGCAGCTTAGAGTGGACAGGGGCAGATACGCAGTATTTT
D gene: TRBD1; J gene: TRBJ1-4; clone size: .; V gene: TRBV29-1; CDR3 protein: CSVGQSTGGWEKLFF; CDR3 DNA: TGCAGCGTTGGCCAGTCGACAGGGGGATGGGAAAAACTGTTTTTT
D gene: .; J gene: TRBJ2-7; clone size: .; V gene: TRBV19; CDR3 protein: CASSPGSYEQYF; CDR3 DNA: TGTGCCAGTAGCCCAGGGAGCTACGAGCAGTACTTC
D gene: .; J gene: TRBJ1-1; clone size: .; V gene: TRBV28; CDR3 protein: CASSFKGAGGGAFF; CDR3 DNA: TGTGCCAGCAGTTTCAAGGGCGCCGGGGGGGGCGCTTTCTTT
D gene: .; J gene: TRBJ1-5; clone size: .; V gene: TRBV6-5; CDR3 protein: CASSPPGPRNQPQHF; CDR3 DNA: TGTGCCAGCAGTCCCCCGGGTCCGAGGAATCAGCCCCAGCATTTT
D gene: TRBD2; J gene: TRBJ2-7; clone size: .; V gene: TRBV5-1; CDR3 protein: CASSLPRTSGNYEQYF; CDR3 DNA: TGCGCCAGCAGCTTACCCAGGACTAGCGGGAATTACGAGCAGTACTTC
D gene: .; J gene: TRBJ1-4; clone size: .; V gene: TRBV5-3; CDR3 protein: CALMDPCSTNEKLFF; CDR3 DNA: TGTGCCCTGATGGACCCCTGCTCAACTAATGAAAAACTGTTTTTT
D gene: .; J gene: TRBJ1-1; clone size: .; V gene: TRBV6-5; CDR3 protein: CASSYRGDSEAFF; CDR3 DNA: TGTGCCAGCAGTTACCGCGGGGACTCTGAAGCTTTCTTT
D gene: .; J gene: TRBJ1-3; clone size: .; V gene: TRBV19; CDR3 protein: CASSLSRDTIYF; CDR3 DNA: TGTGCCAGTAGCCTCAGCCGGGACACCATATATTTT
D gene: .; J gene: TRBJ1-1; clone size: .; V gene: TRBV9; CDR3 protein: CASSVVVSNTEAFF; CDR3 DNA: TGTGCCAGCAGCGTGGTGGTCAGCAACACTGAAGCTTTCTTT
D gene: .; J gene: TRBJ2-7; clone size: once; V gene: TRBV28; CDR3 protein: CASSFLGAYEQYF; CDR3 DNA: TGTGCCAGCAGTTTCCTAGGGGCATACGAGCAGTACTTC
D gene: TRBD2; J gene: TRBJ2-7; clone size: .; V gene: TRBV5-5; CDR3 protein: CASSLGPAGNTYEQYF; CDR3 DNA: TGTGCCAGCAGCCTAGGGCCAGCGGGGAACACCTACGAGCAGTACTTC
D gene: .; J gene: TRBJ1-1; clone size: .; V gene: TRBV5-1; CDR3 protein: CASSDVIRGVTTEAFF; CDR3 DNA: TGCGCCAGCAGCGATGTTATCAGGGGCGTGACCACTGAAGCTTTCTTT